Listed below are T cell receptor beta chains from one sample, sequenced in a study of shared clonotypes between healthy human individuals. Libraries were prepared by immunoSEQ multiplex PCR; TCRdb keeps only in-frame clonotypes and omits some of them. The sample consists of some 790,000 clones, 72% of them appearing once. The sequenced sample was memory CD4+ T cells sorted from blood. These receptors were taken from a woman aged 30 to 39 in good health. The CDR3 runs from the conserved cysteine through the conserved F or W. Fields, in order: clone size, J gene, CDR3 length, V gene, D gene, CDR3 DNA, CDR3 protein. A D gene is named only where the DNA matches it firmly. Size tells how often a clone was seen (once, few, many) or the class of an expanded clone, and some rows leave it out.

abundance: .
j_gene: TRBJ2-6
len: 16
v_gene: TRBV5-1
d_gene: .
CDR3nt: TGCGCCAGCAGCTATAAAGATTACTCTGGGGCCAACGTCCTGACTTTC
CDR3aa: CASSYKDYSGANVLTF

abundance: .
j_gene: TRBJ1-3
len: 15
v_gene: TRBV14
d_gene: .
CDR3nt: TGTGCCAGCAGCCAAATTTGGGCCCCTGGAAACACCATATATTTT
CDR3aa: CASSQIWAPGNTIYF

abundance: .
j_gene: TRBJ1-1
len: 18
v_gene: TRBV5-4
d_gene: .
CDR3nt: TGTGCCAGCAGCTCCCAGGGCGGGTTCGGGAAAATGAACACTGAAGCTTTCTTT
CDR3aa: CASSSQGGFGKMNTEAFF

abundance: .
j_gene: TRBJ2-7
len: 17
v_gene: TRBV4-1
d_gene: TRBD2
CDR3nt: TGCGCCAGCAGCCAAGAAATTCGGCTAGCGGGAGGGTACGAGCAGTACTTC
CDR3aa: CASSQEIRLAGGYEQYF

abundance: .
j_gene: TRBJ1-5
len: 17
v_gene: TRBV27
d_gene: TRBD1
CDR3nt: TGTGCCAGCAGTCCCCAACCCGGGACAGGGGCCAATCAGCCCCAGCATTTT
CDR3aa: CASSPQPGTGANQPQHF

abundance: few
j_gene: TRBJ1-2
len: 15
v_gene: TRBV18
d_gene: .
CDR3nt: TGTGCCAGCTCACCCACTACTCAACGGGGCTCTGGCTACACCTTC
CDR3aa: CASSPTTQRGSGYTF

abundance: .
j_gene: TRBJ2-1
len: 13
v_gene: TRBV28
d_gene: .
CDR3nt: TGTGCCAGCAGCCCAACGCAACACGGAAAGCAGTTCTTC
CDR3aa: CASSPTQHGKQFF

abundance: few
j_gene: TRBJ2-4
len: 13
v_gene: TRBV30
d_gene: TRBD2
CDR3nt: TGTGCCTGGGCCTTTAGCGGGATTGGGATTCAGTACTTC
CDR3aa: CAWAFSGIGIQYF

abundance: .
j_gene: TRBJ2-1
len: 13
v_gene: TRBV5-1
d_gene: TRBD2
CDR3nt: TGCGCCAGCAGGCGCGGGAGGGAGAATGAGCAGTTCTTC
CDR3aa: CASRRGRENEQFF

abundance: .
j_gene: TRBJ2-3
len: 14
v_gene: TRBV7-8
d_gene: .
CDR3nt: TGTGCCAGCAGCTTAGGGGGACTCACAGATACGCAGTATTTT
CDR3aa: CASSLGGLTDTQYF

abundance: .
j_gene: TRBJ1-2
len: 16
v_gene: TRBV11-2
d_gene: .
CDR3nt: TGTGCCAGCAGCTTAGATGCCTTTCAGGGTGTCTATGGCTACACCTTC
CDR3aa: CASSLDAFQGVYGYTF

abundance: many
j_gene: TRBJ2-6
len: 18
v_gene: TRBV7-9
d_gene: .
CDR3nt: TGTGCCAGCAGCTTTATCCGGGACTTAAGCTCTGGGGCCAACGTCCTGACTTTC
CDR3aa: CASSFIRDLSSGANVLTF

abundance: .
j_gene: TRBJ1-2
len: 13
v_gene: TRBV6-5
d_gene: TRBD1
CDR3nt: TGTGCCAGCAGTAACCCGGGACAGGGTGGCTACACCTTC
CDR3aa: CASSNPGQGGYTF

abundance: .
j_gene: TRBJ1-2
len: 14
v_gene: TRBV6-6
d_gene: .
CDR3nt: TGTGCCAGCAGTTACTCGAGGGGGAAGTATGGCTACACCTTC
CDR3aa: CASSYSRGKYGYTF

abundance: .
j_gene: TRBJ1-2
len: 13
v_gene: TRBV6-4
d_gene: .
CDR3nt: TGTGCCAGCAGTGACTCGACAGGTTATGGCTACACCTTC
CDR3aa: CASSDSTGYGYTF

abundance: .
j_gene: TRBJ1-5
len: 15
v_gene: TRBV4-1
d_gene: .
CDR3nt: TGCGCCAGCAGCCAAGGTCGACAAAGCAATCAGCCCCAGCATTTT
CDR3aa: CASSQGRQSNQPQHF

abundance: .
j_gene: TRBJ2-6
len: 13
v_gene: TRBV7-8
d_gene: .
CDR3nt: TGTGCCAGCAGCTTCGCTGGGGCCAACGTCCTGACTTTC
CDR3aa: CASSFAGANVLTF

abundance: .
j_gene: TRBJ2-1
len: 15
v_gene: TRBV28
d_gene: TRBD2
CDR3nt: TGTGCCAGCAGCGTGACTAGCGAGACGAGGAATGAGCAGTTCTTC
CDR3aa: CASSVTSETRNEQFF

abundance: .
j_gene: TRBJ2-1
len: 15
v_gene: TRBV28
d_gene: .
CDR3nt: TGTGCCAGCAGTTTAGGTACGGGACCCTACAATGAGCAGTTCTTC
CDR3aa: CASSLGTGPYNEQFF

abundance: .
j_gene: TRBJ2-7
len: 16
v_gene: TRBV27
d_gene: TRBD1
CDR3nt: TGTGCCAGCAGTCCCCGGACAGGGGGAAGATCCTACGAGCAGTACTTC
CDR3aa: CASSPRTGGRSYEQYF

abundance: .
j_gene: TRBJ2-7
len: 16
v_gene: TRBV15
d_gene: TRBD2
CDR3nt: TGTGCCACCAGCAGAGATGCAGCGGGAGGGCCCCACGAGCAGTACTTC
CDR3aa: CATSRDAAGGPHEQYF

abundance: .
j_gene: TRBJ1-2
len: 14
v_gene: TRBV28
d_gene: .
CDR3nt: TGTGCCAGCAGTTGGACAAGGGCGAGTCATGGCTACACCTTC
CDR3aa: CASSWTRASHGYTF

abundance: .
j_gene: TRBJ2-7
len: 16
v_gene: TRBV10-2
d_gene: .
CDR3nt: TGCGCCAGCAGTGAGTCGATTAGGACATTAGCCTACGAGCAGTACTTC
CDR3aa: CASSESIRTLAYEQYF

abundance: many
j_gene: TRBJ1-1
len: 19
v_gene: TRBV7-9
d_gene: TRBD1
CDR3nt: TGTGCCAGCAGCTTATCCCCCGGACAGGGGGCTTACGGTAGGACTGAAGCTTTCTTT
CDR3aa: CASSLSPGQGAYGRTEAFF

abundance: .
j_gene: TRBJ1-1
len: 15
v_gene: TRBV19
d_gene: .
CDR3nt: TGTGCCAGTAGGAAGGAACAGGGTGGGGTCACTGAAGCTTTCTTT
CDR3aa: CASRKEQGGVTEAFF

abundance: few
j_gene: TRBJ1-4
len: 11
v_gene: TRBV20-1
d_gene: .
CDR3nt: TGCAGTGTCGGGACTGGGGAAAAACTGTTTTTT
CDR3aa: CSVGTGEKLFF

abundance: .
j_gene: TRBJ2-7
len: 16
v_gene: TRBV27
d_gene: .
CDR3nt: TGTGCCAGCAGTCAAACCCCAAGGGGGGCGCGATACGAGCAGTACTTC
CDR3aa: CASSQTPRGARYEQYF

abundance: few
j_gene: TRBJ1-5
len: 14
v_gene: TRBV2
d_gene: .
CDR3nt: TGTGCCAGCTCCCTGGACATTGGTAATCAGCCCCAGCATTTT
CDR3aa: CASSLDIGNQPQHF

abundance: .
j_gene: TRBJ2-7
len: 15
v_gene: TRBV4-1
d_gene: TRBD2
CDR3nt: TGCGCCAGCAGCCAAGATCCAGCGGGACCCTACGAGCAGTACTTC
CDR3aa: CASSQDPAGPYEQYF

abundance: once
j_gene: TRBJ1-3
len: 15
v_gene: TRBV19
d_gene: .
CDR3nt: TGTGCCAGTAGTACCTCCTCAGGGAATGGAAACACCATATATTTT
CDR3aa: CASSTSSGNGNTIYF

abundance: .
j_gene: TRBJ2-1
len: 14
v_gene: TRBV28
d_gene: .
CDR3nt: TGTGCCAGCACCACAATCGAGCGGGACAATGAGCAGTTCTTC
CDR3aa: CASTTIERDNEQFF

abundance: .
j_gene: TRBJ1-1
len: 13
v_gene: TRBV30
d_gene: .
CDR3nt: TGTGCCTGGAGCAGCACAGGGCCCACTGAAGCTTTCTTT
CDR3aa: CAWSSTGPTEAFF

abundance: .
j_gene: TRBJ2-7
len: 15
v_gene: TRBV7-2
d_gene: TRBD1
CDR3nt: TGTGCCAGCAGCTTAGGTACAGGGGGTCTCTACGAGCAGTACTTC
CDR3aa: CASSLGTGGLYEQYF

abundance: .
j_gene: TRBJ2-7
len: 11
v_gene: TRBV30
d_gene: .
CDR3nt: TGTGCCTGGAGTGTACTCTACGAGCAGTACTTC
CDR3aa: CAWSVLYEQYF